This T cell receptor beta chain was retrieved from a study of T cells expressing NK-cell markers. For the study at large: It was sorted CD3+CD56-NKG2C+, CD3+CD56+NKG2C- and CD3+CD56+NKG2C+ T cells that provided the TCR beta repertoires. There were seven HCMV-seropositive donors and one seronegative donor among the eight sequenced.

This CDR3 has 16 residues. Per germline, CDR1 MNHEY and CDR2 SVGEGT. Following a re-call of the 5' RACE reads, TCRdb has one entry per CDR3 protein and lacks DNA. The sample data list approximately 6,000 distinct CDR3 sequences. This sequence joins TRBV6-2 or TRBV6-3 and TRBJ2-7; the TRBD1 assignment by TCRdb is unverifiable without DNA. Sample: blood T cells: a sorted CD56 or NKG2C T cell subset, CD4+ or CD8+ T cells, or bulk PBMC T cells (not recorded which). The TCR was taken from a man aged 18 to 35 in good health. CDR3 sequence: CASSYSTGVWSYEQYF.